What follows is one TCR beta chain and its context. Treatment described: some 20 received Ad26.COV2.S at low or high dose, single or two shots; 5 received placebo; per-sample allocation not given. Sample collection was performed on day 63 after the first vaccine or placebo injection. This sample was taken from a study of Ad26.COV2.S vaccination and SARS-CoV-2 variants. The overall study: Within the COV1001 Ad26.COV2.S trial arm, the donor was enrolled. Ad26.COV2.S, an intramuscular injection, was given once or twice 56 days apart.

The protocol was immunoSEQ multiplex PCR, while the TCRdb copy is restricted to in-frame clones and leaves out a portion. The table shows about 440,000 clones, with roughly 91% occurring only once. The specimen was peripheral blood, collected in a trial of Ad26.COV2.S vaccine versus placebo. The origin of this receptor is a person aged 18-65 years who received the Ad26.COV2.S COVID-19 vaccine or a placebo.

The CDR3 DNA reads as TGTGCCAGCAGCCCAGGGACAGCCCAAGAGACCCAGTACTTC. It specifies CASSPGTAQETQYF. The chain carries TRBV28 and TRBJ2-5; 7 bases are a match to TRBD1. Germline V CDR1 and CDR2: MDHEN, SYDVKM. V trimming: 6 bases; J trimming: 1 base; junction bases outside the gene matches: 5. The CDR3 length is 14 residues.